A single sample is the source of the 27 T cell receptor beta chains below, sequenced in a study of shared clonotypes between healthy human individuals (dated by TCRdb to the early 2020s). Libraries were constructed by the immunoSEQ multiplex PCR assay. This immuneACCESS table, as held by TCRdb, lists in-frame sequences with V and J called but not all clones. Of the missing ones, under half trace to an unresolved V gene in checked studies; the others have no known cause. The sample profile shows about 1 million clones; more than 65% of them were found once. Around 1.4% of the sample goes to the ten largest clones. Sample: memory CD4+ T cells sorted from blood. According to the study, the label for this sample's cell subset or site signals: CD45RA-negative fraction. The receptors were gathered from a man aged 18 to 30 in good health.

This chain joins TRBV6-5 and TRBJ2-7; D unresolved. Germline CDR1 reads MNHEY; CDR2 reads SVGAGI. V was clipped by 6 bases and J by 2 bases, with 14 bases between them. This CDR3 comprises 14 residues. For the CDR3, the DNA is TGTGCCAGCAGATTCGAACCCGCTGCCTACGAGCAGTACTTC. Translation: CASRFEPAAYEQYF.

The gene calls are TRBV14 and TRBJ1-4; D gene uncertain. There are 15 residues in the CDR3. Trimming shortened V by 2 bases and J by 7 bases, and 14 bases separated the two germline ends. CDR1 and CDR2 from the germline V gene are SGHDN and FVKESK. The CDR3 loop is CASSQQLGFTEKLFF. In DNA, the CDR3 is TGTGCCAGCAGCCAACAGCTAGGGTTTACTGAAAAACTGTTTTTT. Supplemented by reference TRBV14 and TRBJ1-4, the full variable domain reads EAGVTQFPSHSVIEKGQTVTLRCDPISGHDNLYWYRRVMGKEIKFLLHFVKESKQDESGMPNNRFLAERTGGTYSTLKVQPAELEDSGVYFCASSQQLGFTEKLFFGSGTQLSVL.

Points on this clone: One junction end disagrees with the germline gene, perhaps due to a read error. In DNA form, the CDR3 reads TGTGCCAGCAGCCTCGCAACCGGGACAGGGGGCTTTGGCTGCACCTTC. It translates to CASSLATGTGGFGCTF. The genes are TRBV7-9 and TRBJ1-2, with 12 nucleotides matching TRBD1. This CDR3 has 16 amino acids. Germline V gives CDR1 SEHNR, CDR2 FQNEAQ (reference sequence). The full variable domain, rest sourced from reference TRBV7-9 and TRBJ1-2, is DTGVSQNPRHKITKRGQNVTFRCDPISEHNRLYWYRQTLGQGPEFLTYFQNEAQLEKSRLLSDRFSAERPKGSFSTLEIQRTEQGDSAMYLCASSLATGTGGFGCTFGSGTRLTVV.

This clone was found once. The chain carries TRBV5-1 and TRBJ1-1, with D possibly matching TRBD1 (5 bases). Deletions cut 4 bases from V and 6 bases from J, with 25 bases between. This CDR3 has 17 residues. Germline CDR1 reads SGHRS; CDR2 reads YFSETQ. CDR3 nucleotides: TGCGCCAGCAGCGTACTGGGCGGGACCGCAAGACCCGCTGAAGCTTTCTTT. Its protein product is CASSVLGGTARPAEAFF.

The chain has TRBV5-6 and TRBJ1-6; D remains unclear. V was shortened by 4 bases and J by 10 bases, with 12 bases between the two germline ends. The CDR3 contains 13 residues. Germline V gene data show CDR1 as SGHDT and CDR2 as YYEEEE. CDR3 bases: TGTGCCAGCAGCCCGTGGGCCACCTCACCCCTCCACTTT. This translates into CASSPWATSPLHF.

Only a few counts were recorded for this clone. The V and J genes are TRBV28 and TRBJ1-2, with 7 nucleotides matching TRBD1. This CDR3 region has 14 residues. Per the germline V gene, CDR1 is MDHEN and CDR2 is SYDVKM. The V and J ends lost 5 bases and 3 bases, in that order; junction bases with no gene match: 6. CDR3 sequence reads: CASSSRDRDYGYTF. As DNA, the CDR3 is TGTGCCAGCAGTAGCCGGGACAGAGACTATGGCTACACCTTC.

The V call is TRBV19, the J call TRBJ1-5; maybe TRBD1 (6 bases). This CDR3 region has 14 residues. In germline, CDR1 is LNHDA, CDR2 SQIVND (reference sequence). V lost 3 bases to trimming and J lost 9 bases, with 15 bases between them. The CDR3 nucleotides read TGTGCCAGTAGTATGGAGACAGGCCGCCTGCCCCAGCATTTT. Translating gives CASSMETGRLPQHF.

V and J are TRBV10-3 and TRBJ2-3, with D possibly TRBD2 on 5 matching bases. The CDR3 covers 14 residues. Trimming took off 3 bases at V and 4 bases at J, with 11 bases between the two ends. CDR1 ENHRY and CDR2 SYGVKD come from the germline V gene. CDR3 in DNA: TGTGCCATCAGTGAAGAGGGTTTCTCAGATACGCAGTATTTT. This gives the protein CAISEEGFSDTQYF.

The chain couples TRBV4-2 to TRBJ2-7; 10 bases are shared with TRBD2. The CDR3 sequence is 17 residues long. Germline CDR1 is LGHNA and CDR2 is YNFKEQ. V gave up 1 base and J gave up 1 base; unmatched junction bases: 7. The DNA of the CDR3 is TGTGCCAGCAGCCAAGCGGCGGGACTAGCGTTGTCCTACGAGCAGTACTTC. It is translated as CASSQAAGLALSYEQYF.

This chain uses TRBV18 with TRBJ1-5, with a weak D call TRBD1 (5 bases). The CDR3 has 14 amino acids. CDR1 and CDR2 (germline): KGHSH, LQKENI. V was shortened by 4 bases and J by 1 base, with 8 bases between the two germline ends. This CDR3 is CASSQGMSNQPQHF. The CDR3 coding sequence is TGTGCCAGCTCACAGGGGATGAGCAATCAGCCCCAGCATTTT.

The CDR3: CTSSHTRGRSYPEQYF. The CDR3 bases are TGCACCAGCAGCCACACCCGCGGGAGGTCTTACCCCGAGCAGTACTTC. The genes are TRBV1 and TRBJ2-7; TRBD2, the table's D call, was not compared with the DNA. TRBV1 is recorded as a pseudogene. This CDR3 contains 16 residues.

The chain has TRBV6-1 and TRBJ2-5; the D gene could be TRBD1 or TRBD2 (5 bases each). In germline, CDR1 is MNHNS, CDR2 SASEGT. The CDR3 runs to 16 residues. Deletions cut 0 bases from V and 2 bases from J, with 13 bases between. The CDR3, as DNA: TGTGCCAGCAGTGAAGCACTGGGGGTTTTACAAGAGACCCAGTACTTC. Translation gives CASSEALGVLQETQYF.

The chain combines TRBV5-1 with TRBJ2-7, with 8 bases lining up with TRBD2. Germline V CDR1 and CDR2: SGHRS, YFSETQ. The CDR3 consists of 15 residues. The trim removed 7 bases at V and 0 bases at J, leaving 9 bases unmatched. The CDR3 bases are TGCGCCAGCTCCGAGGGTAGCGGGGTCTCCTACGAGCAGTACTTC. Protein sequence: CASSEGSGVSYEQYF.

The V and J genes are TRBV28 and TRBJ2-1; the D call may be TRBD1 or TRBD2 (7 bases each). CDR3 length equals 15 residues. The germline V gene encodes CDR1 MDHEN and CDR2 SYDVKM. V shed 3 bases and J shed 6 bases, with 15 bases lying between them. The CDR3 DNA sequence: TGTGCCAGCAGTTTGGGAGGGGGCGCCTCCAATGAGCAGTTCTTC. It codes for CASSLGGGASNEQFF.

Only one count was recorded for this clone. The chain combines TRBV2 with TRBJ2-1; 8 bases agree with TRBD2. The J segment lost 4 bases and the V segment lost 6 bases, leaving 8 bases of the junction unmatched. CDR3 length equals 15 residues. Looked up from germline, CDR1 is SNHLY and CDR2 is FYNNEI. In nucleotides, the CDR3 is TGTGCCAGCAGGACTGCAGCGGGAGCATACAATGAGCAGTTCTTC. This encodes CASRTAAGAYNEQFF.

The chain recombines TRBV18 with TRBJ1-1, with D perhaps TRBD1 (5 bases). Germline lookup yields CDR1 KGHSH and CDR2 LQKENI. Trimming took off 4 bases at V and 4 bases at J, with 10 bases between the two ends. The CDR3 loop spans 13 amino acids. The DNA for the CDR3 is TGTGCCAGCTCACAGGGAGGGGCCACTGAAGCTTTCTTT. This codes for CASSQGGATEAFF.

The gene calls are TRBV7-2 and TRBJ2-4, with D tentatively TRBD2 (5 bases). CDR1 and CDR2 from the germline V gene are SGHTA and FQGNSA. Trimming removed 9 bases at V and 1 base at J, with 10 bases between. CDR3 length: 13 amino acids. The CDR3 nucleotides read TGTGCCAGTAGTAGGGAGGCCAAAAACATTCAGTACTTC. This gives the protein CASSREAKNIQYF.

The J gene is TRBJ1-3, the V gene TRBV9; D gene ambiguous. Trimming cost V 0 bases and J 2 bases, with 12 bases left between them. CDR3 length: 16 residues. Germline-derived CDR1 and CDR2 are SGDLS and YYNGEE. For the CDR3, the DNA is TGTGCCAGCAGCGTAGAACATTCTGCCGCTGGAAACACCATATATTTT. This gives the protein CASSVEHSAAGNTIYF.

Remarks on this clone: Other nucleotide sequences in the sample specify the same CDR3. The CDR3 DNA is TGTGCCAGCAGCTTAGATGGCAGCTCTGGAAACACCATATATTTT. Protein: CASSLDGSSGNTIYF. The chain employs TRBV11-2 and TRBJ1-3; D is undetermined. This CDR3 is built from 15 residues. Germline V CDR1 and CDR2: SGHAT, FQNNGV. V was shortened by 0 bases and J by 0 bases, with 6 bases between the two germline ends.

The chain carries TRBV5-5 and TRBJ1-1, with D unresolved. V lost 3 bases, J lost 8 bases, and 14 bases lay in between. The CDR3 length is 13 residues. Germline values: CDR1 SGHKS, CDR2 YYEKEE (reference sequence). The CDR3 DNA reads as TGTGCCAGCAGCTCCCCAGACCGAACCGAAGCTTTCTTT. Translated: CASSSPDRTEAFF.

Comment on this clone: A much more abundant neighbour one base away suggests this may be a read error. The gene calls are TRBV18 and TRBJ1-1, with a possible D match to TRBD1 (5 bases). Germline loops: CDR1 KGHSH, CDR2 LQKENI. V shed 8 bases and J shed 7 bases, with 17 bases lying between them. This CDR3 is 13 amino acids long. The CDR3 DNA sequence: TGTGCCAGCCCCCTCATGGGGGACCTTGAAGCTTTCTTT. Translation gives CASPLMGDLEAFF.

The V call is TRBV19, the J call TRBJ1-2; possible D gene TRBD1, 5 bases. The germline V gene encodes CDR1 LNHDA and CDR2 SQIVND (reference sequence). The CDR3 totals 14 residues. V was cut by 7 bases and J by 2 bases, with 14 bases left in between. CDR3 bases: TGTGCCAGTAAGACAGAGGTGGAGAACTATGGCTACACCTTC. Translation: CASKTEVENYGYTF.

V gene TRBV27 combines with J gene TRBJ2-3, with 9 bases matching TRBD1. Germline V CDR1 and CDR2: MNHEY, SMNVEV (reference sequence). With 4 bases clipped from V and 2 bases from J, the junction kept 7 bases outside the gene matches. The CDR3 has 16 amino acids. As DNA, the CDR3 is TGTGCCAGCAGTTCCTCGGACAGGGGTCCCACAGATACGCAGTATTTT. Translation: CASSSSDRGPTDTQYF.

The genes are TRBV10-3 and TRBJ2-3, with TRBD2 matching 7 bases. The CDR3 sequence is 15 residues long. Germline CDR1 is ENHRY and CDR2 is SYGVKD. V gave up 4 bases and J gave up 1 base; unmatched junction bases: 5. The CDR3 spells CAISGQRGGTDTQYF. The CDR3 bases are TGTGCCATCAGTGGACAGCGGGGCGGCACAGATACGCAGTATTTT.

The chain recombines TRBV4-1 with TRBJ2-3, with TRBD2 matching over 16 bases. The length of the CDR3 is 17 residues. Trimming cost V 4 bases and J 6 bases; bases outside gene matches: 7. Germline V gene sequence: CDR1 MGHRA, CDR2 YSYEKL. The chain's CDR3 is CASSLLGTSGGADTQYF. DNA of the CDR3: TGCGCCAGCAGCCTCCTAGGGACTAGCGGGGGGGCTGATACGCAGTATTTT.

J is TRBJ2-2 and V is TRBV2, with 7 bases identical to TRBD2. After removal of 6 bases from V and 4 bases from J, the junction contained 11 bases not matched to a gene. The germline V gene has CDR1 SNHLY and CDR2 FYNNEI. The CDR3 totals 16 residues. The chain's CDR3 is CASSPAGGRGTGELFF. CDR3 in DNA: TGTGCCAGCAGCCCCGCGGGCGGGAGAGGCACCGGGGAGCTGTTTTTT.

The J gene is TRBJ2-5, the V gene TRBV5-1; D may be TRBD1 (6 bases). The CDR3 runs to 13 residues. Trimming left V 5 bases short and J 1 base short, with 9 bases between. Germline assignment: CDR1 SGHRS and CDR2 YFSETQ. The CDR3 here is CASRGAVQETQYF. DNA of the CDR3: TGCGCCAGCAGGGGGGCTGTCCAAGAGACCCAGTACTTC.